Shown below are 14 T cell receptor beta chains from a single sample sequenced in a study of PD-1 blockade in classical Hodgkin lymphoma. Specified time point: cycle 4 day 1 (C4D1), after five to seven weeks of nivolumab. No patient escaped relapse after autologous stem cell transplantation, and brentuximab vedotin exposure varied. The repertoire was sequenced with immunoSEQ multiplex PCR; TCRdb's copy has only in-frame clones and lacks some. The table shows approximately 96,000 clones, with about 93% occurring only once. The sample here was peripheral blood mononuclear cells (PBMCs), taken before the fourth cycle of nivolumab. These receptors originate from a human donor with classical Hodgkin lymphoma.

The chain couples TRBV12-5 to TRBJ2-7; a weak D match, TRBD2 (5 bases). V lost 1 base to trimming and J lost 2 bases, with 21 bases between them. CDR1 is LGHNT, CDR2 FRNRAP, per germline. CDR3 length: 18 residues. CDR3 DNA sequence: TGTGCTAGTGGTTTGGCTCATAACACTCCGGACTTGGCCTACGAGCAGTACTTC. Protein sequence: CASGLAHNTPDLAYEQYF.

The chain joins TRBV9 to TRBJ2-3; D not certain. The germline gives CDR1 SGDLS, CDR2 YYNGEE. Trimming took off 2 bases at V and 2 bases at J, with 9 bases between the two ends. This CDR3 spans 14 amino acids. The CDR3 region is CASSVSAHTDTQYF. For the CDR3, the DNA is TGTGCCAGCAGCGTTTCGGCCCACACAGATACGCAGTATTTT. The whole variable domain, filled in from reference TRBV9 and TRBJ2-3, reads DSGVTQTPKHLITATGQRVTLRCSPRSGDLSVYWYQQSLDQGLQFLIQYYNGEERAKGNILERFSAQQFPDLHSELNLSSLELGDSALYFCASSVSAHTDTQYFGPGTRLTVL.

The CDR3 region is CASSQALSGLNNEQFF. In nucleotides, the CDR3 is TGCGCCAGCAGCCAAGCCCTCAGCGGGCTCAACAATGAGCAGTTCTTC. This sequence joins TRBV4-1 and TRBJ2-1; possibly TRBD2 for D (6 bases). The CDR3 totals 16 residues. Germline CDR1 and CDR2: MGHRA and YSYEKL. The germline V and J ends were trimmed by 1 base and 5 bases, with 15 bases remaining between them.

This chain connects TRBV6-5 to TRBJ2-7; possibly TRBD1 or TRBD2 for D (5 bases each). V dropped 2 bases and J dropped 0 bases, with 11 bases sitting between them. The V gene's germline CDR1 is MNHEY and CDR2 SVGAGI. This CDR3 has 15 residues. CDR3 in DNA: TGTGCCAGCAGTTACGGGACGCCGAGCTCCTACGAGCAGTACTTC. Translating gives CASSYGTPSSYEQYF.

The chain recombines TRBV27 with TRBJ2-1; unclear D gene. The V end was cut by 7 bases, the J end by 15 bases, with 13 bases between. CDR1 MNHEY and CDR2 SMNVEV come from the germline V gene (reference sequence). This CDR3 region has 10 residues. The CDR3 bases are TGTGCCAGCATCGGCCCCCCGAGGTTCTTC. Translating it yields CASIGPPRFF.

The V and J genes are TRBV7-8 and TRBJ1-2, with 7 bases identical to TRBD1. Losses at the gene ends were 4 bases for V and 2 bases for J; bases not matched to a gene: 4. The CDR3 length is 14 residues. Germline values: CDR1 SGHVS, CDR2 FQNEAQ. The CDR3 protein is CASSSQGQNYGYTF. In nucleotides, the CDR3 is TGTGCCAGCAGCTCCCAGGGACAGAACTATGGCTACACCTTC.

J is TRBJ2-3 and V is TRBV10-3, with a possible D match to TRBD2 (5 bases). V was pared by 0 bases and J by 5 bases, with 6 bases between. Germline V gene data show CDR1 as ENHRY and CDR2 as SYGVKD. There are 13 residues in the CDR3. This CDR3 is CAISESGRDTQYF. The CDR3 DNA is TGTGCCATCAGTGAGTCTGGGAGAGATACGCAGTATTTT.

The rearrangement uses TRBV15 and TRBJ2-2; tentative D call: TRBD1 (5 bases). Trimming removed 3 bases at V and 4 bases at J, with 18 bases between. This CDR3 has 17 residues. Germline V gene lookup returns CDR1 LNHNV and CDR2 YYDKDF (reference sequence). The CDR3 DNA is TGTGCCACCAGCAGGTCCCATCTCCAGGGATTCACCGGGGAGCTGTTTTTT. Its translation is CATSRSHLQGFTGELFF.

The gene calls are TRBV5-4 and TRBJ2-5, with TRBD2 matching 8 bases. The CDR3 is 15 residues long. Looked up from germline, CDR1 is SGHNT and CDR2 is YYREEE (reference sequence). V dropped 4 bases and J dropped 2; count of bases not matched to a gene: 7. The CDR3 is CASSGGLVGQETQYF. The CDR3 region has the DNA TGTGCCAGCAGCGGGGGACTAGTGGGACAAGAGACCCAGTACTTC.

This chain links TRBV27 with TRBJ2-1, with 11 bases fitting TRBD1. The CDR3 covers 14 residues. V lost 5 bases to trimming and J lost 8 bases; unmatched junction nucleotides: 5. Germline V CDR1 and CDR2: MNHEY, SMNVEV (reference sequence). The CDR3 nucleotides are TGTGCCAGCAGTAGACGGGACAGGGGGGATGAGCAGTTCTTC. Protein sequence: CASSRRDRGDEQFF.

This clone was detected a few times. J is TRBJ2-3 and V is TRBV6-1, with D perhaps TRBD2 (5 bases). The CDR3 length is 15 residues. V lost 4 bases, J lost 1 base, and 12 bases lay in between. Germline values: CDR1 MNHNS, CDR2 SASEGT. The CDR3 sequence: CASSAKAERTDTQYF. Written as DNA, the CDR3 is TGTGCCAGCAGTGCCAAAGCGGAGCGCACAGATACGCAGTATTTT.

The J gene is TRBJ1-1, the V gene TRBV5-5; TRBD1 is a possible D gene (6 bases). This CDR3 contains 16 residues. Between the trimmed V and J ends, which lost 4 bases and 6 bases, there was a span of 22 bases. Germline V CDR1 and CDR2: SGHKS, YYEKEE (reference sequence). The CDR3 loop is CASSLNPEFRGAEAFF. In nucleotides, the CDR3 is TGTGCCAGCAGCCTAAACCCAGAGTTCAGGGGCGCTGAAGCTTTCTTT.

The rearrangement joins TRBV7-9 to TRBJ2-7, with 11 bases identical to TRBD1. Per germline, CDR1 SEHNR and CDR2 FQNEAQ (reference sequence). Losses at the gene ends were 0 bases for V and 4 bases for J; bases not matched to a gene: 2. This CDR3 has 15 amino acids. CDR3 in amino acids: CASSLAGTGGYEQYF. The CDR3 nucleotides are TGTGCCAGCAGCTTAGCTGGGACAGGGGGGTACGAGCAGTACTTC.

V usage is TRBV27 and J usage is TRBJ1-5; D may be TRBD1 (5 bases). CDR1 is MNHEY and CDR2 is SMNVEV in the germline V gene (reference sequence). The CDR3 has 15 residues. The V gene lost 5 bases and the J gene lost 0 bases, with 11 bases spanning the gap. CDR3 sequence (DNA): TGTGCCAGCAGTAGGTACAGGAATAGCAATCAGCCCCAGCATTTT. It is translated as CASSRYRNSNQPQHF.